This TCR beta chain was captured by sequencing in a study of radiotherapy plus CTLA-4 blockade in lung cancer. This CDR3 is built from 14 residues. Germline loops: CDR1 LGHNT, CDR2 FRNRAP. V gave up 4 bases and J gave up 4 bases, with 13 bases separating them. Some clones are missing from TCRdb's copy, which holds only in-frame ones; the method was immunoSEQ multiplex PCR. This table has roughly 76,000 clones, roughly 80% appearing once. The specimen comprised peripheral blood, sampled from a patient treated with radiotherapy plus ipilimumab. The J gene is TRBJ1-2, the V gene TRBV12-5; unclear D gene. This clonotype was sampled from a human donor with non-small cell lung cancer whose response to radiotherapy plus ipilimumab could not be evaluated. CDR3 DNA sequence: TGTGCTAGTGGTTCCGGACTGAGTATCTATGGCTACACCTTC. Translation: CASGSGLSIYGYTF. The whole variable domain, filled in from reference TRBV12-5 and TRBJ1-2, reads DARVTQTPRHKVTEMGQEVTMRCQPILGHNTVFWYRQTMMQGLELLAYFRNRAPLDDSGMPKDRFSAEMPDATLATLKIQPSEPRDSAVYFCASGSGLSIYGYTFGSGTRLTVV.